This T cell receptor beta chain was sequenced for a study of beta chain features in type 1 diabetes. Expressed TCRB transcripts were sequenced after all isolated RNA was converted to cDNA. Profiling relied on immunoSEQ multiplex PCR, and the TCRdb table lists in-frame clones only, not all of them. Among 200,000 to 250,000 clones, under 13% were seen once, and the ten largest hold roughly 1.4%. V lost 2 bases to trimming and J lost 4 bases, with 15 bases between them. CDR1 and CDR2 from the germline V gene are SGDLS and YYNGEE. The CDR3 contains 15 residues. The sequencing input was central memory CD4+ T cells from blood. The clonotype comes from a man aged 18 to 30 in good health. V is TRBV9 and J is TRBJ2-5, with a possible D match to TRBD1 (6 bases). CDR3 DNA sequence: TGTGCCAGCAGCGTTACAGGGTGGAATGGAGAGACCCAGTACTTC. It yields the protein CASSVTGWNGETQYF.